The entry below describes one T cell receptor beta chain. Its target is not known. This sample stems from a study of a mutant IDH1 vaccine in newly diagnosed glioma. Study details: Sex among treated patients split around 60% male, around 38% female; mean age was around 40 years. Study-level findings and limits: Pseudoprogression appeared unlinked to shifts in leading peripheral T cell clonotypes.

Time point: week 47, end of study. A single vaccine dose contained 300 ug of mutant IDH1 20-mer peptide, and topical imiquimod was used with it. Astrocytomas that were new, WHO grade 3 or 4, IDH1-mutant and ATRX-lost were present in the donors. The assay was immunoSEQ multiplex PCR, and TCRdb's table has in-frame clones only and misses some. The top ten clones hold 4% to 5.5% of a sample with around 84,000 clones, roughly four fifths of them seen once. The CDR3 runs to 15 residues. Germline CDR1 MGHRA, CDR2 YSYEKL. Deletions cut 0 bases from V and 0 bases from J, with 6 bases between. The sample here was PBMCs, taken from a glioma patient whose treatment included an IDH1 peptide vaccine. The clonotype comes from a middle-aged man with glioma. The V and J genes are TRBV4-1 and TRBJ1-3; no definite D call. CDR3 protein: CASSQDLGSGNTIYF. CDR3 nucleotides: TGCGCCAGCAGCCAAGATTTGGGCTCTGGAAACACCATATATTTT.